This is a list of T cell receptor beta chains from one sample in a study of Ad26.COV2.S vaccination and SARS-CoV-2 variants. Clones were sequenced by immunoSEQ multiplex PCR, and TCRdb holds only the in-frame ones, with some missing. The sample records 350,000 to 450,000 clones, approximately 91% being singletons. The source material was peripheral blood, sampled in a trial of Ad26.COV2.S vaccine versus placebo. The receptors stem from a person aged 18-65 years who received the Ad26.COV2.S COVID-19 vaccine or a placebo. The CDR3 runs from the conserved cysteine through the conserved F or W. The D gene is left open where the match is weak. Expanded clones are given a class, and other clones once, few, many or no size at all.

d_call | j_call | cdr3_length | clone_size | v_call | cdr3_nt | cdr3_aa
TRBD1 | TRBJ2-1 | 17 | - | TRBV2 | TGTGCCAGCAGCGTACTGCCGGGACAGGGTAAGAGTCATGAGCAGTTCTTC | CASSVLPGQGKSHEQFF
- | TRBJ2-1 | 16 | - | TRBV5-1 | TGCGCCAGCAGCTTGTTCGGCGGGCTGGAGACGCGTGAGCAGTTCTTC | CASSLFGGLETREQFF
- | TRBJ1-2 | 11 | - | TRBV7-9 | TGTGCCAGCAGCTTCCAGGATGGCTACACCTTC | CASSFQDGYTF
TRBD2 | TRBJ2-1 | 21 | - | TRBV3-1/TRBV3-2 | TGTGCCAGCAGTCAGCTGATCAGGACTAGCGGGAGGTCATTATCCTACAATGAGCAGTTCTTC | CASSQLIRTSGRSLSYNEQFF
- | TRBJ2-1 | 11 | - | TRBV9 | TGTGCCAGCAGCGAGGGCAATGAGCAGTTCTTC | CASSEGNEQFF
TRBD1 | TRBJ1-1 | 14 | - | TRBV27 | TGTGCCAGCAGAAGGGGACAGCTGAACACTGAAGCTTTCTTT | CASRRGQLNTEAFF
- | TRBJ1-5 | 12 | - | TRBV9 | TGTGCCAGACAGGGTAGCAATCAGCCCCAGCATTTT | CARQGSNQPQHF
TRBD2 | TRBJ2-1 | 15 | - | TRBV6-5 | TGTGCCAGCAGTACAGGACTAGCGGGAGTATATGAGCAGTTCTTC | CASSTGLAGVYEQFF
- | TRBJ1-3 | 13 | - | TRBV29-1 | TGCAGCGTTGACGGGAACTCTGGAAACACCATATATTTT | CSVDGNSGNTIYF
- | TRBJ1-2 | 16 | - | TRBV28 | TGTGCCAGCAGTCCCCGGAGGGTAGGGTTGGGCTATGGCTACACCTTC | CASSPRRVGLGYGYTF
- | TRBJ2-7 | 14 | - | TRBV18 | TGTGCCAGCTCACCAAATCTAAGACCGGCCGAGCAGTACTTC | CASSPNLRPAEQYF
- | TRBJ1-5 | 14 | - | TRBV7-8 | TGTGCCAGCAGCTTAGTACCACAGGGTCAGCCCCAGCATTTT | CASSLVPQGQPQHF
- | TRBJ2-1 | 14 | - | TRBV4-3 | TGCGCCAGCAGCCAAAATACAGTAGCCAATGAGCAGTTCTTC | CASSQNTVANEQFF
- | TRBJ1-1 | 14 | - | TRBV10-3 | TGTGCCATCAGTGGAGCCAGGGGGAACACTGAAGCTTTCTTT | CAISGARGNTEAFF
- | TRBJ1-2 | 15 | - | TRBV5-1 | TGCGCCAGCAGCGGGCTTACAGGCGGGGTGGATGGCTACACCTTC | CASSGLTGGVDGYTF
- | TRBJ2-7 | 14 | - | TRBV18 | TGTGCCAGCTCACCACCCGGGGGTTCCTACGAGCAGTACTTC | CASSPPGGSYEQYF
TRBD2 | TRBJ2-2 | 15 | once | TRBV19 | TGTGCCAGTAGCTTGGGACTAGACGGCACCGGGGAGCTGTTTTTT | CASSLGLDGTGELFF
- | TRBJ1-2 | 15 | - | TRBV7-9 | TGTGCCAGCAGCTCACGGGACCTAACTAACTATGGCTACACCTTC | CASSSRDLTNYGYTF
TRBD2 | TRBJ2-7 | 15 | - | TRBV28 | TGTGCCAGCAGTTCCACTAGCGGTAACTCCTACGAGCAGTACTTC | CASSSTSGNSYEQYF
TRBD2 | TRBJ2-1 | 17 | - | TRBV7-9 | TGTGCCAGCAGCTACGTCCCGACTAGCGTGGCTCAGGGTGAGCAGTTCTTC | CASSYVPTSVAQGEQFF
- | TRBJ1-6 | 13 | - | TRBV30 | TGTGCCTGGAGATGGTCCCAATCTTCACCCCTCCACTTT | CAWRWSQSSPLHF
TRBD1 | TRBJ1-6 | 15 | few | TRBV14 | TGTGCCAGCAGCCAGATCGGACAGGGGAATTCACCCCTCCACTTT | CASSQIGQGNSPLHF
TRBD2 | TRBJ2-1 | 16 | - | TRBV19 | TGTGCCAGTAGTATAGATCTAGCGGGCAATTACAATGAGCAGTTCTTC | CASSIDLAGNYNEQFF
TRBD2 | TRBJ2-3 | 15 | - | TRBV6-5 | TGTGCCAGCAGAACCGGGACTAGCTCAAAGGGTACGCAGTATTTT | CASRTGTSSKGTQYF
- | TRBJ1-6 | 17 | - | TRBV4-1 | TGCGCCAGCAGCCAAGATTTGACGGCGCCCTATAATTCACCCCTCCACTTT | CASSQDLTAPYNSPLHF
- | TRBJ2-4 | 14 | - | TRBV28 | TGTGCCAGCAGCCTAGGGGGGGCCAAAAACATTCAGTACTTC | CASSLGGAKNIQYF
TRBD1 | TRBJ1-5 | 14 | few | TRBV10-3 | TGTGCCATCAGTGCGACAGGGGGTAATCAGCCCCAGCATTTT | CAISATGGNQPQHF
- | TRBJ2-6 | 20 | - | TRBV7-3 | TGTGCCAGCAGCTTAACGGGCGGGACAGAGGATCCATCTGGGGCCAACGTCCTGACTTTC | CASSLTGGTEDPSGANVLTF
- | TRBJ1-2 | 14 | - | TRBV7-2 | TGTGCCAGCAGCTTAGACGCATCAGGAATAGGCTACACCTTC | CASSLDASGIGYTF
TRBD2 | TRBJ2-7 | 18 | - | TRBV5-8 | TGTGCCAGCAGCTTTGGTGACCTAGCGGGAGTCGGGTCCTACGAGCAGTACTTC | CASSFGDLAGVGSYEQYF
- | TRBJ2-5 | 12 | - | TRBV10-1 | TGCGCCAGCAGGGTGACACAAGAGACCCAGTACTTC | CASRVTQETQYF
- | TRBJ2-7 | 11 | - | TRBV29-1 | TGCAGCGTTGAAGATCGGTACGAGCAGTACTTC | CSVEDRYEQYF
- | TRBJ2-1 | 15 | - | TRBV5-8 | TGTGCCAGCAGCTCGAGGGGTGACCTCGACAATGAGCAGTTCTTC | CASSSRGDLDNEQFF
- | TRBJ1-5 | 14 | - | TRBV5-5 | TGTGCCAGCAGCTCGGGGGGTTTCAATCAGCCCCAGCATTTT | CASSSGGFNQPQHF
TRBD1 | TRBJ1-3 | 14 | - | TRBV30 | TGTGCCTGGGGACACGGGACAGCTGGAAACACCATATATTTT | CAWGHGTAGNTIYF
- | TRBJ2-7 | 13 | - | TRBV5-1 | TGCGCCAGCAGCGCGGGCGGGGCCGGCGAGCAGTACTTC | CASSAGGAGEQYF
TRBD2 | TRBJ2-5 | 16 | - | TRBV27 | TGTGCCAGCCGCCCCCACAGACTAGCGGGAGATGAGACCCAGTACTTC | CASRPHRLAGDETQYF
- | TRBJ1-1 | 12 | - | TRBV30 | TGTGCCTTAAACGGGGGAAACACTGAAGCTTTCTTT | CALNGGNTEAFF
TRBD1 | TRBJ2-2 | 16 | - | TRBV10-3 | TGTGCCATCAGCTCCGGGACAGTACTTAACACCGGGGAGCTGTTTTTT | CAISSGTVLNTGELFF
TRBD1 | TRBJ2-7 | 20 | - | TRBV6-6 | TGTGCCAGCAGTCCGCTCTTAGGCTCCCCCGGGACAGGGGTCTCCTACGAGCAGTACTTC | CASSPLLGSPGTGVSYEQYF